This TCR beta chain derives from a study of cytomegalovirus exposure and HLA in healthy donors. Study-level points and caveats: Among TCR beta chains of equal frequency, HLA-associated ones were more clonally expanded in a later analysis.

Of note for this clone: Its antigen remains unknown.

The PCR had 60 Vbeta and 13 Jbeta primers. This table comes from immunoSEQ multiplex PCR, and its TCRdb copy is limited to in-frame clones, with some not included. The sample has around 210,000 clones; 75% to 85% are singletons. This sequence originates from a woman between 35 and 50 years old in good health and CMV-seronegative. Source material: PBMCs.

CDR3 in DNA: TGTGCCAGCAGCTTCCGGGACAGGGTCACCGGGGAGCTGTTTTTT. Its protein is CASSFRDRVTGELFF. The chain combines TRBV7-2 with TRBJ2-2, with TRBD1 identical over 9 bases. V gave up 3 bases and J gave up 4 bases; unmatched junction bases: 3. Per the germline V gene, CDR1 is SGHTA and CDR2 is FQGNSA. The CDR3 loop spans 15 amino acids.